This section outlines one T cell receptor beta chain sequence together with its context. What it recognizes is unknown. The read terminates 3 residues before the CDR3 end, so the remaining end is supplied by the germline J gene. This entry is derived from a study of T cells in women clearing cervical HPV infection. For the study at large: Controls were women whose single incident HPV16 infection cleared within 12 months without precancer or cancer.

Assay: immunoSEQ multiplex PCR; the TCRdb copy retains only in-frame clones and omits some. In total, the table holds tens of thousands of clones. Germline CDR1 and CDR2: SNHLY and FYNNEI. V lost 7 bases to trimming and J lost 5 bases; unmatched junction nucleotides: 8. The CDR3 spans 14 residues. MY09/MY11 PCR detected cervical HPV DNA; dot-blot assigned genotypes. Study-wide results and caveats: Cases carried less TRBV6-7 than controls: about 0.1% versus 0.15%. Repertoire richness, not evenness, was significantly elevated in CIN3+ cases versus controls.

The sample comprised blood buffy coat. This chain links TRBV2 with TRBJ2-5; TRBD2 aligns across 9 bases. The TCR sequence derives from a woman aged 18 to 75 with a cervical HPV16 infection that either progressed to CIN3+ or cleared (not recorded which). CDR3 region: CASTQGLAGETQYF. The part of the CDR3 DNA that was read is TGTGCCAGCACTCAGGGACTAGCCGGGGAGACC.